A single sample is the source of the 26 T cell receptor beta chains below, sequenced in a study of T cells after yellow fever vaccination. TCRdb reprocessed the 5' RACE reads with MiXCR, giving one entry per CDR3 protein. The sample has some 220,000 distinct CDR3 sequences, about 3% seen once; the top ten hold around 3.3%. The sample in question was CD4+ T cells sorted from PBMCs, obtained 10 days after the yellow fever booster vaccination. The origin of the receptors is a man younger than 30 who received the YFV17D yellow fever vaccine.

This clonotype was seen repeatedly, ten times or more. The rearrangement uses TRBV7-2 and TRBJ2-1, with D hard to call. Germline CDR1 is SGHTA and CDR2 is FQGNSA. The CDR3 has 13 amino acids. V shed 4 bases and J shed 3 bases, with 7 bases lying between them. The CDR3 sequence is CASSSNLYNEQFF. The CDR3 coding sequence is TGTGCCAGCAGCTCAAACCTCTACAATGAGCAGTTCTTC.

This clonotype was found many times. V and J are TRBV27 and TRBJ1-1; D is unresolved. CDR1 and CDR2 (germline): MNHEY, SMNVEV (reference sequence). The CDR3 extends over 14 amino acids. The germline V and J ends were trimmed by 0 bases and 0 bases, with 5 bases remaining between them. The CDR3 sequence: CASSLSGMNTEAFF. The CDR3, as DNA: TGTGCCAGCAGTTTATCGGGGATGAACACTGAAGCTTTCTTT.

This clonotype was recorded many times. The V and J genes are TRBV5-6 and TRBJ1-5; D possibly corresponds to TRBD1 (5 bases). The germline V and J ends were trimmed by 1 base and 7 bases, with 21 bases remaining between them. The CDR3 length is 17 residues. CDR1 is SGHDT and CDR2 is YYEEEE in the germline V gene. Here the CDR3 reads CASSLLGGARRDQPQHF. The CDR3 DNA reads TGTGCCAGCAGCTTGCTTGGAGGGGCCAGGCGGGACCAGCCCCAGCATTTT.

The V call is TRBV14, the J call TRBJ2-1; D uncertain. The CDR3 spans 13 residues. The ends were cut back, 2 bases at V and 3 bases at J, with 5 bases in the middle. Germline V gives CDR1 SGHDN, CDR2 FVKESK. Here the CDR3 reads CASSQKSYNEQFF. The CDR3 DNA follows: TGTGCCAGCAGCCAAAAGAGCTACAATGAGCAGTTCTTC.

This clonotype has at least ten counts. The V and J genes are TRBV7-2 and TRBJ2-1, with D maybe TRBD1 (5 bases). Germline values: CDR1 SGHTA, CDR2 FQGNSA. The CDR3 totals 18 residues. Trimming took 5 bases from V and 4 from J, leaving 24 bases between them. CDR3 bases: TGTGCCAGCAGCCCGAGAGGTACAGGCCGCCAGAGGTACAATGAGCAGTTCTTC. The encoded protein is CASSPRGTGRQRYNEQFF.

This clonotype was counted ten times or more. V is TRBV12-3 or TRBV12-4 and J is TRBJ1-2, with TRBD1 identical over 7 bases. This CDR3 is built from 13 residues. J was trimmed by 5 bases and V by 3 bases; bases with no gene match: 3. The CDR3: CASSLDRKYGYTF. CDR3 DNA: TGTGCCAGCAGTTTGGACAGGAAATATGGCTACACCTTC.

The rearrangement joins TRBV11-2 to TRBJ2-1; weak D call: TRBD2 (6 bases). CDR3 size: 14 residues. Trimming shortened V by 5 bases and J by 7 bases, and 15 bases separated the two germline ends. The V gene's germline CDR1 is SGHAT and CDR2 FQNNGV. The CDR3 loop is CASSPFLSGNEQFF. The CDR3, as DNA: TGTGCCAGCAGCCCCTTCCTTAGCGGTAATGAGCAGTTCTTC.

The chain couples TRBV5-1 to TRBJ1-1; TRBD1 aligns across 7 bases. There are 15 residues in the CDR3. Germline V gives CDR1 SGHRS, CDR2 YFSETQ. Trimming cost V 5 bases and J 0 bases; bases outside gene matches: 7. Here the CDR3 reads CASRRQGPMNTEAFF. The CDR3 DNA is TGCGCCAGCAGACGACAGGGCCCCATGAACACTGAAGCTTTCTTT. Looking up the rest from reference TRBV5-1 and TRBJ1-1 gives the full variable domain: KAGVTQTPRYLIKTRGQQVTLSCSPISGHRSVSWYQQTPGQGLQFLFEYFSETQRNKGNFPGRFSGRQFSNSRSEMNVSTLELGDSALYLCASRRQGPMNTEAFFGQGTRLTVV.

There are many counts of this clonotype. The chain combines TRBV29-1 with TRBJ2-5; TRBD1 matches 8 bases. This CDR3 has 12 residues. From germline, CDR1 is SQVTM and CDR2 ANQGSEA. V was pared by 6 bases and J by 5 bases, with 5 bases of the junction left unmatched. CDR3 protein: CSVGQGWETQYF. DNA of the CDR3: TGCAGCGTAGGACAGGGCTGGGAGACCCAGTACTTC.

This clonotype has ten or more counts. The chain combines TRBV6-6 with TRBJ1-4, with D possibly being TRBD1 (6 bases). The CDR3 loop spans 15 amino acids. CDR1 is MNHNY, CDR2 SVGAGI, per germline (reference sequence). Trimming shortened V by 2 bases and J by 7 bases, and 14 bases separated the two germline ends. CDR3 in DNA: TGTGCCAGCAGTTACGAGGGGGGAGCCGGTGAAAAACTGTTTTTT. It encodes CASSYEGGAGEKLFF.

This clonotype was picked up a small number of times. This chain links TRBV27 with TRBJ2-5; 10 bases match TRBD1. Germline V gene sequence: CDR1 MNHEY, CDR2 SMNVEV (reference sequence). Trimming at V came to 4 bases and at J to 7 bases, leaving 9 bases not matched to a gene. The CDR3 covers 15 residues. CDR3 residues: CASSSGQGLGGTQYF. CDR3 coding DNA: TGTGCCAGCAGTTCGGGACAGGGGCTAGGGGGGACCCAGTACTTC.

This clonotype was seen repeatedly, ten times or more. The rearrangement uses TRBV7-9 and TRBJ2-7; TRBD1 aligns across 7 bases. This CDR3 region has 15 residues. CDR1 is SEHNR and CDR2 is FQNEAQ in the germline V gene (reference sequence). J was trimmed by 4 bases and V by 1 base; bases with no gene match: 7. The CDR3 DNA sequence: TGTGCCAGCAGCTTAGACGGGACAGATATGTACGAGCAGTACGTC. Its translation: CASSLDGTDMYEQYV.

This clonotype was counted at least ten times. CDR3 coding DNA: TGTGCCAGTACTCTCGTCTCCGCTGCAGCAGGTCTTCGGGAAAAACTGTTTTTT. Amino acids: CASTLVSAAAGLREKLFF. The V call is TRBV7-9, the J call TRBJ1-4; D unresolved. V gave up 9 bases and J gave up 8 bases, with 31 bases separating them. This CDR3 comprises 18 residues. Germline CDR1 reads SEHNR; CDR2 reads FQNEAQ (reference sequence).

This clonotype showed up many times. This rearrangement joins TRBV20-1 to TRBJ2-5, with 11 bases fitting TRBD2. Per germline, CDR1 DFQATT and CDR2 SNEGSKA (reference sequence). V was clipped by 2 bases and J by 4 bases; unmatched bases: 6. The CDR3 is 15 residues long. DNA for the CDR3: TGCAGTGCTAGATTAAGTACTAGCGGGGGAGAGACCCAGTACTTC. As protein: CSARLSTSGGETQYF.

Many counts were recorded for this clonotype. The CDR3 DNA is TGCGCCAGCAGCTCAACGGACAGGGGGCTTAACATTCAGTACTTC. This sequence encodes CASSSTDRGLNIQYF. This chain links TRBV5-1 with TRBJ2-4; the match to TRBD1 covers 11 bases. V shed 3 bases, J shed 7 bases, and the junction held 6 bases outside the gene matches. CDR1 is SGHRS, CDR2 YFSETQ, per germline. CDR3 length: 15 amino acids.

This clonotype appeared a few times. This rearrangement joins TRBV27 to TRBJ2-7, with a possible D match to TRBD2 (7 bases). The germline V and J ends were trimmed by 2 bases and 2 bases, with 13 bases remaining between them. CDR1 and CDR2 (germline): MNHEY, SMNVEV (reference sequence). The CDR3 has 15 residues. The CDR3 coding sequence is TGTGCCAGCAGTTTAACGGGGGGCGGGACCTACGAGCAGTACGTC. Translation gives CASSLTGGGTYEQYV.

V gene TRBV20-1 combines with J gene TRBJ2-5; no reliable D call. Trimming pared 0 bases from V and 2 bases from J, leaving 10 bases between. From germline, CDR1 is DFQATT and CDR2 SNEGSKA (reference sequence). The CDR3 sequence is 14 residues long. This chain's CDR3 is CSARDLTEQETQYF. For the CDR3, the DNA is TGCAGTGCTAGAGATCTAACAGAACAAGAGACCCAGTACTTC.

This chain uses TRBV11-2 with TRBJ2-3, with D uncertain. V lost 8 bases and J 2 bases, leaving 14 bases between the germline ends. The CDR3 has 14 residues. Germline V gene data show CDR1 as SGHAT and CDR2 as FQNNGV. In nucleotides, the CDR3 is TGTGCCAGCGGAGAGACCCGGCCCACAGATACGCAGTATTTT. Its translation: CASGETRPTDTQYF.

This clonotype showed up many times. This sequence joins TRBV7-8 and TRBJ2-5; D remains ambiguous. CDR3 length equals 13 residues. Trimming removed 0 bases from V and 5 bases from J, with 7 bases in between. Germline CDR1 is SGHVS and CDR2 is FQNEAQ. The CDR3 DNA reads TGTGCCAGCAGCTTAGCGCTCAAGGAGACCCAGTACTTC. Translated, it gives CASSLALKETQYF.

This clonotype was seen a few times. V is TRBV24-1 and J is TRBJ2-3, with a weak D call TRBD2 (5 bases). Germline CDR1 reads KGHDR; CDR2 reads SFDVKD. The CDR3 loop spans 11 amino acids. Trimming removed 7 bases at V and 6 bases at J, with 7 bases between. Here the CDR3 reads CATRSGDTQYF. For the CDR3, the DNA is TGTGCCACCAGATCGGGGGATACGCAGTATTTT.

The genes are TRBV7-9 and TRBJ1-1, with D hard to call. Germline assignment: CDR1 SEHNR and CDR2 FQNEAQ (reference sequence). The CDR3 sequence is 11 residues long. V shed 3 bases and J shed 9 bases, with 8 bases lying between them. CDR3 nucleotide sequence: TGTGCCAGCAGCTTCTATGACCAAGCTTTCTTT. Protein: CASSFYDQAFF.

Many counts were recorded for this clonotype. V usage is TRBV5-1 and J usage is TRBJ1-4; D remains ambiguous. CDR1 and CDR2 (germline): SGHRS, YFSETQ. V was trimmed by 0 bases and J by 8 bases, leaving 14 bases between them. This CDR3 region has 15 residues. CDR3 coding DNA: TGCGCCAGCAGCTTGGTGCCGGGGATCGGCGAAAAACTGTTTTTT. Its protein is CASSLVPGIGEKLFF.

This clonotype was counted many times. The chain joins TRBV2 to TRBJ2-7, with D hard to call. CDR1 SNHLY and CDR2 FYNNEI come from the germline V gene. V gave up 4 bases and J gave up 3 bases, with 10 bases separating them. The CDR3 length is 13 residues. CDR3 DNA: TGTGCCAGCAGTGTGCTTCAGATCTACGAGCAGTACTTC. It translates to CASSVLQIYEQYF.

This clonotype was picked up a small number of times. CDR3 region: CASSLESYNYGYTF. CDR3 DNA: TGCGCCAGCAGCTTGGAGTCCTATAACTATGGCTACACCTTC. The chain joins TRBV5-1 to TRBJ1-2; D gene ambiguous. This CDR3 is built from 14 residues. Trimming pared 0 bases from V and 1 base from J, leaving 7 bases between. From germline, CDR1 is SGHRS and CDR2 YFSETQ.

The sample holds many counts of this clonotype. The chain uses TRBV4-3 and TRBJ1-4; D not certain. The germline V gene encodes CDR1 LGHNA and CDR2 YSLEER. The V end lost 0 bases, the J end lost 7 bases, and 18 bases lay between the germline ends. The CDR3 is 17 amino acids. CDR3 loop: CASSQDIGQRRAEKLFF. The CDR3 DNA follows: TGCGCCAGCAGCCAAGATATTGGGCAACGTCGGGCTGAAAAACTGTTTTTT.

This clonotype has a handful of counts. The V gene is TRBV18, the J gene TRBJ2-5; 7 nucleotides align to TRBD2. The ends lost 7 bases at V and 1 base at J; junction bases unmatched: 9. The CDR3 sequence is 15 residues long. CDR1 and CDR2 from the germline V gene are KGHSH and LQKENI. CDR3 DNA sequence: TGTGCCAGCTTCAAACTGCGGGGGACCCAAGAGACCCAGTACTTC. This sequence encodes CASFKLRGTQETQYF. Based on the CDR3 plus reference TRBV18 and TRBJ2-5, the full variable domain is NAGVMQNPRHLVRRRGQEARLRCSPMKGHSHVYWYRQLPEEGLKFMVYLQKENIIDESGMPKERFSAEFPKEGPSILRIQQVVRGDSAAYFCASFKLRGTQETQYFGPGTRLLVL.